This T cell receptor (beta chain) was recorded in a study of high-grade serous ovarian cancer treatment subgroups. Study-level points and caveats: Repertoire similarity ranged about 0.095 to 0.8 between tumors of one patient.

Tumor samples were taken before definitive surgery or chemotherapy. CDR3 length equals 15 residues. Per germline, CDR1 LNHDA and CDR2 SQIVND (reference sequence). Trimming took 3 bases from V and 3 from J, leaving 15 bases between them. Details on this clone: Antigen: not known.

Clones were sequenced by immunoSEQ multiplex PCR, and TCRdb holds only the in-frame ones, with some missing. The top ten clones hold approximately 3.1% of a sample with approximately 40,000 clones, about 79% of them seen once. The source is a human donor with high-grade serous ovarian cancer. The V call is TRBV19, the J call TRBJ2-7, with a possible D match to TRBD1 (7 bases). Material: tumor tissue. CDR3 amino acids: CASSIVEGASYEQYF. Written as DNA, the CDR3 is TGTGCCAGTAGTATCGTGGAGGGGGCAAGCTACGAGCAGTACTTC.